This TCR beta chain emerged from a study of identical twins. Whole-study results and caveats: Models underestimated out-of-frame TCR alpha sharing in monozygotic twins.

Deletions cut 5 bases from V and 5 bases from J, with 15 bases between. CDR1 is DFQATT and CDR2 is SNEGSKA in the germline V gene (reference sequence). The CDR3 is 14 residues long. TCRdb reprocessed the 5' RACE reads via MiXCR and lists one record per CDR3 protein. The table shows 500,000 to 600,000 distinct CDR3 sequences, with less than 25% occurring only once. Notes on this clonotype: The antigen is undetermined.

The sample was also reused in another study, on T cells expressing NK-cell markers.

The source material was CD4+ T cells sorted from blood. V and J are TRBV20-1 and TRBJ2-2; TRBD2 is a possible D gene (6 bases). The TCR was taken from a woman younger than 30 in good health. Here the CDR3 reads CSARRAGLTGELFF. The CDR3 nucleotides read TGCAGTGCTCGACGAGCGGGCTTGACCGGGGAGCTGTTTTTT.